Listed here are 3 T cell receptor beta chains from one sample, sequenced in a study of blood T cell repertoires in COVID-19. Method: immunoSEQ multiplex PCR; TCRdb's copy keeps in-frame clones and lacks some. The data hold more than 350,000 clones, with approximately 87% observed a single time. The sample taken for sequencing was PBMCs or T cells enriched from blood (not recorded which). The receptors originated from a woman aged 45-59 years who had recovered from COVID-19.

The rearrangement links TRBV4-3 to TRBJ1-3, with 8 bases fitting TRBD1. V lost 0 bases and J lost 6; bases outside the gene matches: 7. This CDR3 is built from 16 residues. Germline CDR1 reads LGHNA; CDR2 reads YSLEER. The CDR3 DNA is TGCGCCAGCAGCCAAGACCTAGGACAGGGTTTAAACACCATATATTTT. Translated, it gives CASSQDLGQGLNTIYF.

J is TRBJ1-1 and V is TRBV28; 7 positions match TRBD1. This CDR3 has 15 amino acids. CDR1 and CDR2 (germline): MDHEN, SYDVKM. The trim removed 1 base at V and 1 base at J, leaving 3 bases unmatched. The CDR3: CASSLSRTGNTEAFF. CDR3 nucleotides: TGTGCCAGCAGTTTATCTCGGACAGGGAACACTGAAGCTTTCTTT. Using reference TRBV28 and TRBJ1-1 for the parts outside the CDR3, the full variable domain is DVKVTQSSRYLVKRTGEKVFLECVQDMDHENMFWYRQDPGLGLRLIYFSYDVKMKEKGDIPEGYSVSREKKERFSLILESASTNQTSMYLCASSLSRTGNTEAFFGQGTRLTVV.

This clone was counted only a few times. The chain employs TRBV5-6 and TRBJ1-6, with a tentative D call TRBD1 (6 bases). The CDR3 spans 14 residues. The germline V gene has CDR1 SGHDT and CDR2 YYEEEE. Trimming cost V 4 bases and J 8 bases, with 13 bases left between them. The CDR3 DNA reads TGTGCCAGCAGCCGAAGGACAGCCGATTCACCCCTCCACTTT. As protein: CASSRRTADSPLHF.